This passage covers 32 T cell receptor beta chains from one sample sequenced in a study of shared clonotypes between healthy human individuals. Profiling relied on immunoSEQ multiplex PCR, and the TCRdb table lists in-frame clones only, not all of them. The repertoire has 400,000 to 600,000 clones, around 79% of them found once; the top ten carry about 12%. Input material: PBMCs. These receptors all stem from a middle-aged woman in good health. Some clones in this sample may be carry-over from other donors' samples.

This chain links TRBV5-1 with TRBJ2-1; 14 nucleotides match TRBD2. Germline CDR1 SGHRS, CDR2 YFSETQ. V lost 4 bases and J lost 15; bases outside the gene matches: 9. CDR3 length: 14 amino acids. The CDR3 bases are TGCGCCAGCAGCCCGGGACTAGCGGGAGAATGGGGGTTCTTC. This translates into CASSPGLAGEWGFF. Together with reference TRBV5-1 and TRBJ2-1, the CDR3 gives the full variable domain: KAGVTQTPRYLIKTRGQQVTLSCSPISGHRSVSWYQQTPGQGLQFLFEYFSETQRNKGNFPGRFSGRQFSNSRSEMNVSTLELGDSALYLCASSPGLAGEWGFFGPGTRLTVL.

The rearrangement joins TRBV27 to TRBJ1-6; D unclear. This CDR3 comprises 15 residues. The V end was cut by 3 bases, the J end by 9 bases, with 15 bases between. Germline assignment: CDR1 MNHEY and CDR2 SMNVEV (reference sequence). The CDR3 DNA is TGTGCCAGCAGTTTCAAGCGGGCAGCCAGTTCACCCCTCCACTTT. This codes for CASSFKRAASSPLHF.

This clone was seen more than once but under ten times. The chain uses TRBV28 and TRBJ2-1, with TRBD2 matching 9 bases. CDR3 length: 15 residues. Germline V gene data show CDR1 as MDHEN and CDR2 as SYDVKM. J gave up 5 bases and V 6 bases, and 8 bases lay outside the gene matches. The CDR3 is CASSLLAGPHNEQFF. The CDR3 DNA sequence: TGTGCCAGCAGCCTCCTAGCGGGACCCCACAATGAGCAGTTCTTC.

The table lists this clone with a few counts. The chain uses TRBV5-1 and TRBJ1-4; no clear D gene. Germline lookup yields CDR1 SGHRS and CDR2 YFSETQ. The CDR3 has 13 amino acids. V lost 0 bases to trimming and J lost 6 bases, with 6 bases between them. In DNA form, the CDR3 reads TGCGCCAGCAGCTTGGGTGTGGATGAAAAACTGTTTTTT. Protein sequence: CASSLGVDEKLFF. The full variable domain, its missing parts supplied by reference TRBV5-1 and TRBJ1-4, is KAGVTQTPRYLIKTRGQQVTLSCSPISGHRSVSWYQQTPGQGLQFLFEYFSETQRNKGNFPGRFSGRQFSNSRSEMNVSTLELGDSALYLCASSLGVDEKLFFGSGTQLSVL.

The genes are TRBV7-2 and TRBJ2-1; D possibly uses TRBD1 or TRBD2 (6 bases each). The V gene lost 7 bases and the J gene lost 9 bases, with 22 bases spanning the gap. CDR3 size: 15 residues. Germline V gives CDR1 SGHTA, CDR2 FQGNSA. The CDR3 sequence: CASNPRGGQGLEQFF. CDR3 nucleotide sequence: TGTGCCAGCAACCCTAGAGGGGGGCAGGGACTTGAGCAGTTCTTC.

In its sample, this clone was seen many times. The chain couples TRBV5-6 to TRBJ2-3, with D perhaps assigned TRBD1 or TRBD2 (5 bases each). Germline values: CDR1 SGHDT, CDR2 YYEEEE. Trimming left V 0 bases short and J 2 bases short, with 10 bases between. The CDR3 runs 15 residues. CDR3 amino acids: CASSLEGDPTDTQYF. CDR3 in DNA: TGTGCCAGCAGCTTGGAAGGGGACCCCACAGATACGCAGTATTTT.

The V and J genes are TRBV7-3 and TRBJ2-1, with TRBD2 matching 15 bases. Germline CDR1 is SGHTA and CDR2 is FQGTGA. Losses at the gene ends were 5 bases for V and 4 bases for J; bases not matched to a gene: 6. This CDR3 region has 17 residues. CDR3 residues: CASSRTSGRAGYNEQFF. DNA for the CDR3: TGTGCCAGCAGCAGGACTAGCGGGAGGGCCGGGTACAATGAGCAGTTCTTC.

In DNA form, the CDR3 reads TGTGCCAGCAGTTCCCCCATGCGGCAGGGGATAGCCAAAAACATTCAGTACTTC. It is translated as CASSSPMRQGIAKNIQYF. This sequence joins TRBV28 and TRBJ2-4; weak D call: TRBD1 (6 bases). V was shortened by 4 bases and J by 0 bases, with 19 bases between the two germline ends. The germline CDR1 and CDR2 sequences are MDHEN and SYDVKM. This CDR3 contains 18 residues. Complete variable domain (other parts from reference TRBV28 and TRBJ2-4): DVKVTQSSRYLVKRTGEKVFLECVQDMDHENMFWYRQDPGLGLRLIYFSYDVKMKEKGDIPEGYSVSREKKERFSLILESASTNQTSMYLCASSSPMRQGIAKNIQYFGAGTRLSVL.

The count of this clone is one. The genes are TRBV18 and TRBJ2-7, with a weak D call TRBD1 (6 bases). The CDR3 is 13 amino acids. Trimming removed 3 bases at V and 7 bases at J, with 13 bases between. Per germline, CDR1 KGHSH and CDR2 LQKENI. The CDR3 DNA sequence: TGTGCCAGCTCACCCTCCGGGACACAAGAGCAGTACTTC. Translating it yields CASSPSGTQEQYF.

The chain couples TRBV4-2 to TRBJ1-4, with D perhaps matching TRBD1 (5 bases). Trimming removed 4 bases from V and 3 bases from J, with 15 bases in between. The CDR3 runs to 16 residues. From germline, CDR1 is LGHNA and CDR2 YNFKEQ. The CDR3 here is CASSPETQVPNEKLFF. The CDR3 DNA is TGTGCCAGCAGCCCCGAGACACAGGTTCCTAATGAAAAACTGTTTTTT.

The J gene is TRBJ2-7, the V gene TRBV29-1; TRBD1 aligns across 9 bases. The germline V gene has CDR1 SQVTM and CDR2 ANQGSEA. This CDR3 contains 14 residues. J gave up 3 bases and V 4 bases, and 7 bases lay outside the gene matches. CDR3 region: CSVVEQGAGYEQYF. The DNA of the CDR3 is TGCAGCGTTGTAGAACAGGGGGCAGGCTACGAGCAGTACTTC.

The chain combines TRBV4-1 with TRBJ2-2; 11 bases align to TRBD1. V lost 5 bases, J lost 4 bases, and 12 bases stayed unmatched. The CDR3 runs to 18 residues. The V gene's germline CDR1 is MGHRA and CDR2 YSYEKL. CDR3 sequence: CASSMRTGGAGSTGELFF. CDR3 DNA: TGCGCCAGCAGCATGCGGACAGGGGGCGCGGGATCCACCGGGGAGCTGTTTTTT.

The V call is TRBV6-6, the J call TRBJ2-1, with 7 nucleotides matching TRBD1. The germline V gene has CDR1 MNHNY and CDR2 SVGAGI (reference sequence). V dropped 8 bases and J dropped 3; count of bases not matched to a gene: 7. The CDR3 is 14 amino acids. This CDR3 is CASCTPGGYNEQFF. DNA of the CDR3: TGTGCCAGCTGCACCCCAGGGGGCTACAATGAGCAGTTCTTC.

The rearrangement joins TRBV15 to TRBJ2-1; unclear D gene. V was pared by 0 bases and J by 6 bases, with 6 bases between. This CDR3 comprises 13 residues. Germline CDR1 is LNHNV and CDR2 is YYDKDF (reference sequence). The CDR3 sequence is CATSRDPANEQFF. CDR3 DNA sequence: TGTGCCACCAGCAGAGATCCGGCCAATGAGCAGTTCTTC.

The chain links TRBV6-5 to TRBJ1-2; D might be TRBD1 (5 bases). The CDR3 totals 13 residues. V lost 0 bases to trimming and J lost 4 bases, with 6 bases between them. CDR1 is MNHEY and CDR2 is SVGAGI in the germline V gene. This chain's CDR3 is CASSYSTAYGYTF. The CDR3 DNA reads TGTGCCAGCAGTTACTCGACAGCCTATGGCTACACCTTC.

The chain links TRBV10-1 to TRBJ1-1, with 7 bases aligning to TRBD1. Germline V CDR1 and CDR2: WNHNN, SYGVQD (reference sequence). The CDR3 has 16 residues. V lost 0 bases, J lost 2 bases, and 6 bases stayed unmatched. The CDR3 loop reads CASSESPGQFNTEAFF. CDR3 bases: TGCGCCAGCAGTGAGTCCCCGGGACAGTTCAACACTGAAGCTTTCTTT.

This chain uses TRBV2 with TRBJ2-7; 7 positions match TRBD1. Losses at the gene ends were 8 bases for V and 1 base for J; bases not matched to a gene: 8. CDR1 is SNHLY, CDR2 FYNNEI, per germline. The CDR3 consists of 14 residues. The CDR3 protein is CASGNRDRSYEQYF. The CDR3 nucleotides read TGTGCCAGCGGAAACCGGGACAGATCCTACGAGCAGTACTTC.

Here the CDR3 DNA reads TGCGCCAGCAGCTTGGAGGCCCTAGCGGGAGTAGAGCAGTACTTC. Its translation is CASSLEALAGVEQYF. V and J are TRBV5-1 and TRBJ2-5, with TRBD2 identical over 10 bases. J lost 11 bases, V lost 0 bases, and 10 bases had no gene match. This CDR3 is built from 15 residues. Germline V gives CDR1 SGHRS, CDR2 YFSETQ.

V is TRBV7-2 and J is TRBJ2-5; D unresolved. The CDR3 spans 16 residues. In germline, CDR1 is SGHTA, CDR2 FQGNSA. V lost 2 bases and J 5 bases, leaving 18 bases between the germline ends. CDR3 amino acids: CASSLLGFEGLETQYF. CDR3 sequence (DNA): TGTGCCAGCAGCTTATTGGGTTTTGAAGGTTTGGAGACCCAGTACTTC. The full variable domain, completed using reference TRBV7-2 and TRBJ2-5, is GAGVSQSPSNKVTEKGKDVELRCDPISGHTALYWYRQSLGQGLEFLIYFQGNSAPDKSGLPSDRFSAERTGGSVSTLTIQRTQQEDSAVYLCASSLLGFEGLETQYFGPGTRLLVL.

The V gene is TRBV30, the J gene TRBJ1-4; perhaps TRBD1 as D (5 bases). Looked up from germline, CDR1 is GTSNPN and CDR2 is SVGIG (reference sequence). CDR3 length equals 14 residues. With 0 bases removed from V and 8 bases from J, the gap between germline ends came to 13 bases. CDR3 DNA: TGTGCCTGGAGTGTAGGGCAGGGAGTCGAAAAACTGTTTTTT. Translation gives CAWSVGQGVEKLFF.

The gene calls are TRBV6-5 and TRBJ2-5; maybe TRBD2 (6 bases). The V end was cut by 10 bases, the J end by 5 bases, with 23 bases between. The CDR3 totals 15 residues. The germline CDR1 and CDR2 sequences are MNHEY and SVGAGI. CDR3 bases: TGTGCCACCGCCAGGCGGGACCCGAGGCGGGAGACCCAGTACTTC. Protein sequence: CATARRDPRRETQYF.

About this clone itself: At the DNA level, this CDR3 is encoded by other sequences in the same sample as well. The chain links TRBV5-4 to TRBJ2-7, with 8 bases lining up with TRBD1. CDR1 is SGHNT, CDR2 YYREEE, per germline (reference sequence). The CDR3 loop spans 15 amino acids. V was pared by 4 bases and J by 0 bases, with 6 bases of the junction left unmatched. Written as DNA, the CDR3 is TGTGCCAGCAGCCAGGGACAGGTACCCTCCTACGAGCAGTACTTC. Translated: CASSQGQVPSYEQYF.

This chain connects TRBV11-2 to TRBJ2-2, with 11 positions matching TRBD2. The CDR3 contains 16 residues. CDR1 SGHAT and CDR2 FQNNGV come from the germline V gene. The V and J ends lost 2 bases and 2 bases, in that order; junction bases with no gene match: 1. DNA for the CDR3: TGTGCCAGCAGCTTACTAGCGGGGGGCAACACCGGGGAGCTGTTTTTT. It specifies CASSLLAGGNTGELFF.

The CDR3 region is CASRGGLGPYEQYF. Here the CDR3 DNA reads TGTGCCAGCAGAGGGGGACTAGGACCGTACGAGCAGTACTTC. The V and J genes are TRBV28 and TRBJ2-7; TRBD2 matches at 8 bases. The CDR3 is 14 amino acids. The germline gives CDR1 MDHEN, CDR2 SYDVKM. The J segment lost 4 bases and the V segment lost 6 bases, leaving 8 bases of the junction unmatched.

This chain joins TRBV4-1 and TRBJ2-7; 13 bases line up with TRBD2. V was clipped by 2 bases and J by 6 bases; unmatched bases: 10. Germline V CDR1 and CDR2: MGHRA, YSYEKL. The CDR3 has 17 amino acids. In DNA, the CDR3 is TGCGCCAGCAGCCAAACTAGCGGGAGGGCCGTATTTGGCGAGCAGTACTTC. Translated, it gives CASSQTSGRAVFGEQYF.

The V call is TRBV27, the J call TRBJ2-5; the D gene is possibly TRBD2 (5 bases). The closer fit of TRBJ2-7 to the DNA end suggests the J call may be wrong. Germline V gene lookup returns CDR1 MNHEY and CDR2 SMNVEV (reference sequence). This CDR3 is built from 15 residues. CDR3 region: CASSPTTGISYEQYF. In DNA form, the CDR3 reads TGTGCCAGCAGTCCGACCACCGGGATATCCTACGAGCAGTACTTC.

About this clone: This may be a read error, as it is one base from a much larger clone. J is TRBJ2-7 and V is TRBV2, with D possibly TRBD2 on 6 matching bases. The V gene's germline CDR1 is SNHLY and CDR2 FYNNEI. V lost 6 bases, J lost 5 bases, and 11 bases lay in between. The CDR3 is 12 residues long. The CDR3 sequence is CASRGGRDEQYF. CDR3 bases: TGTGCCAGCAGGGGAGGCAGGGACGAGCAGTACTTC.

This clone has just one count. This sequence joins TRBV5-8 and TRBJ2-3; 7 bases agree with TRBD2. The germline V gene has CDR1 SGHTS and CDR2 YDEGEE. The CDR3 consists of 14 residues. J gave up 5 bases and V 0 bases, and 3 bases lay outside the gene matches. As DNA, the CDR3 is TGTGCCAGCAGCTTGGACGCGGGAGTAGATACGCAGTATTTT. This encodes CASSLDAGVDTQYF.

The chain combines TRBV28 with TRBJ2-7; D is undetermined. The CDR3 is made up of 14 amino acids. Per germline, CDR1 MDHEN and CDR2 SYDVKM. V lost 6 bases, J lost 0 bases, and 12 bases lay in between. For the CDR3, the DNA is TGTGCCAGCAGCCCAATTATGAGCTCCTACGAGCAGTACTTC. Translated, it gives CASSPIMSSYEQYF.

The rearrangement joins TRBV30 to TRBJ2-5; D call uncertain. The J call may be wrong; the DNA end is better matched by TRBJ2-7. CDR1 and CDR2 (germline): GTSNPN, SVGIG (reference sequence). CDR3 length: 15 amino acids. The CDR3 protein is CAWSPTTPVGNEQYF. The DNA for the CDR3 is TGTGCCTGGAGTCCGACCACACCTGTGGGGAACGAGCAGTACTTC.

This clone was found many times. Other DNA sequences in this sample translate to the same CDR3. The chain joins TRBV7-7 to TRBJ2-5; 7 bases match TRBD2. The CDR3 is 13 residues long. The germline V gene encodes CDR1 SSHAT and CDR2 FNYEAQ (reference sequence). The CDR3 is CATSRGEGETQYF. DNA for the CDR3: TGTGCTACCTCCCGGGGGGAGGGAGAGACCCAGTACTTC.

This clone was picked up a small number of times. The rearrangement joins TRBV29-1 to TRBJ2-7; D perhaps matches TRBD2 (6 bases). The CDR3 runs 14 residues. Per germline, CDR1 SQVTM and CDR2 ANQGSEA. Deletions cut 4 bases from V and 2 bases from J, with 15 bases between. The CDR3 DNA reads TGCAGCGTTGTCCATAGCGGAGGTACCTACGAGCAGTACTTC. Amino acids: CSVVHSGGTYEQYF.